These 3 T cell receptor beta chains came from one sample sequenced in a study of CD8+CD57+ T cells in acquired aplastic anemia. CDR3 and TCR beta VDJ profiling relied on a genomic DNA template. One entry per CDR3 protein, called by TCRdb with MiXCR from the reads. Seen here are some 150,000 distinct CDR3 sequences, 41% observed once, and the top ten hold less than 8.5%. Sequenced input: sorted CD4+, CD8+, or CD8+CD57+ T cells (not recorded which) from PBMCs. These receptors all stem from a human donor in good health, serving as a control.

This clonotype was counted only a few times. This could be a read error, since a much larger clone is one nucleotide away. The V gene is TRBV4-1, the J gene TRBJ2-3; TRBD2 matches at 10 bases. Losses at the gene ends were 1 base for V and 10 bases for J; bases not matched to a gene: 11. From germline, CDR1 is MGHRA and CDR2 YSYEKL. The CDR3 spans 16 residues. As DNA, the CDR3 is TGCGCCAGCAGCCAAGCTCTAGCGGGAGTAGGGGATGCGCAGTATTTT. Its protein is CASSQALAGVGDAQYF.

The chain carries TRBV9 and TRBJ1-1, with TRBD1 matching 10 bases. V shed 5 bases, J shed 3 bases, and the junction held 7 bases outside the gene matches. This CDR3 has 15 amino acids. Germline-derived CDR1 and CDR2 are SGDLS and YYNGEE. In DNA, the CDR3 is TGTGCCAGCAGTCCGGGACAGGGGCGACACACTGAAGCTTTCTTT. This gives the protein CASSPGQGRHTEAFF.

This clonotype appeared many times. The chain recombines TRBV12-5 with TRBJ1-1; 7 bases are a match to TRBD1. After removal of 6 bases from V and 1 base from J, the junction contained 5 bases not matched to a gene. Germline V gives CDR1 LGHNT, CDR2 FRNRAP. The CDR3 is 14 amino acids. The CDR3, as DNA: TGTGCTAGTGGGGTGGGACAGCGGAACACTGAAGCTTTCTTT. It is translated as CASGVGQRNTEAFF.